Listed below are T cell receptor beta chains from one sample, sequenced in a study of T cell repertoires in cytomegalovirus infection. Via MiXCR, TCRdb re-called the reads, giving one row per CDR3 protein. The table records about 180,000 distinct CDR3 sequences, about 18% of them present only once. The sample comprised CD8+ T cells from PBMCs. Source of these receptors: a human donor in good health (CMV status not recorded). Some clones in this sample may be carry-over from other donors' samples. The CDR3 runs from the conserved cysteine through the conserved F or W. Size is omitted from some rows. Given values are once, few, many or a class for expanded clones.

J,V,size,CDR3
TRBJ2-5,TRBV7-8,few,CASSLRRRTGATQETQYF
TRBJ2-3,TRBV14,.,CASSYKEDTQYF
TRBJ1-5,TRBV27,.,CASRPGIADRGLPSNQPQHF
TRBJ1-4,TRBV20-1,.,CSARNQRNEKLFF
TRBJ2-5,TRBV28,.,CASSLYTGAETQYF
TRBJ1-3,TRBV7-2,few,CASSNLGAGNTIYF
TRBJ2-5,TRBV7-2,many,CASSLNRAPQETQYF
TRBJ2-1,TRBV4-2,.,CASSHGGGVYNEQFF
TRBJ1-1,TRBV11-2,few,CASSLDHRVYRVNTEAFF
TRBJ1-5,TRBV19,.,CASSLRGGQPQHF
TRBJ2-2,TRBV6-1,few,CASSTIRTGELFF
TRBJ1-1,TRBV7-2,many,CASSPSRGRTEAFF
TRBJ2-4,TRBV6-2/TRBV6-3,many,CASSPTGTGSSFQYF
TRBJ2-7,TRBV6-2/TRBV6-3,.,CASRVPSSYEQYF
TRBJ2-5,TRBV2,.,CASLGNAQTQYF
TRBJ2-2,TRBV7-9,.,CASSLVGGTTNTGELFF
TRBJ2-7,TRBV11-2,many,CASSPRGDLEQYF
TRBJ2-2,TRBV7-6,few,CASSTGSRGGELFF
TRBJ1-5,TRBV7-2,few,CASSLGYREGQPQHF
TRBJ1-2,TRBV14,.,CASSQVDRGSYGYTF
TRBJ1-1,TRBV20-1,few,CSARLVRDKNTEAFF
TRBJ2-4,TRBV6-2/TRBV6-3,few,CAVRLRGLAKNIQYF
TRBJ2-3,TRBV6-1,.,CASSSRARRKDTQYF
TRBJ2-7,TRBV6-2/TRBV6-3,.,CASSYSDRVEQYF
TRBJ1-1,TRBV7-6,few,CASSLVNDPNTEAFF
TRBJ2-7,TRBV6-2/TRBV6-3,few,CASSYKDPRRYEQYF
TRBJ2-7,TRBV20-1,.,CSARAGGGPRSYEQYF
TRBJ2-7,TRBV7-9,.,CASRPTGTGPYEQYF
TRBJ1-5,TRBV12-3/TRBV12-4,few,CASSSTAYSNQPQHF
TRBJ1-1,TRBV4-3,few,CASSQEGAGHTEAFF
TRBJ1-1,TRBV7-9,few,CASSFRDTNTEAFF
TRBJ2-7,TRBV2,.,CASSDVWGEVHEQYF
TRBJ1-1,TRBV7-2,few,CASSLWRPNTEAFF
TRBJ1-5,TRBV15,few,CATSRDVTERNQPQHF
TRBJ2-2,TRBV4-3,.,CASSQGQYTGELFF
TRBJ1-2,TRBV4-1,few,CASSQETGVKGYTF
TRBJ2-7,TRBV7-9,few,CASSFPGAGGPHSYEQYF
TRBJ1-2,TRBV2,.,CASTLPVRGSYGYTF
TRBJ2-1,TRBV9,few,CASSAGGEQFF
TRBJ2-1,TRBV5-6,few,CASSPTTSSDEQFF
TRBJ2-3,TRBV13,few,CASSPGGDRGSYGTDTQYF
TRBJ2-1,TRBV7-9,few,CASSLSDREEQFF
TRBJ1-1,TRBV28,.,CASSFPRTWGNIEAFF
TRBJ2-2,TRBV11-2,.,CASSFELGTGNTGELFF
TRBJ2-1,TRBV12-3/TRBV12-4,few,CASSSPGNYNEQFF
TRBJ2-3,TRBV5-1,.,CASSLAGGGASDTQYF
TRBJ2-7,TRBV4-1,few,CASSQDAGGTGGYEQYF
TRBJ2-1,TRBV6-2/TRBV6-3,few,CASSYSVNEQFF
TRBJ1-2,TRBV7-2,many,CASTFRGGAGGLQYGYTF
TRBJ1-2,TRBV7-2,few,CASSLESDSYGYTF
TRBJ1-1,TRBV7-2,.,CASSFLTGPYREAFF
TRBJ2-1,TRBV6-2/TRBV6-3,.,CASSYRFQNVLPTGGEIGEQFF
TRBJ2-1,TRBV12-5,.,CASGLTTGASYNEQFF
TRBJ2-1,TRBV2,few,CASLRGEQFF
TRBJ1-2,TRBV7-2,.,CASSLAGANGYTF
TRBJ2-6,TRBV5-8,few,CASSLARTSGANLLTF
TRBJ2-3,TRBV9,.,CASSVQGLDTQYF
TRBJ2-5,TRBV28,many,CASSPVDRGGETQYF
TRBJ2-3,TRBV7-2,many,CASSLSMGRGDTQYF
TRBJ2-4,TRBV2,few,CASSGGLLYKNIQYF